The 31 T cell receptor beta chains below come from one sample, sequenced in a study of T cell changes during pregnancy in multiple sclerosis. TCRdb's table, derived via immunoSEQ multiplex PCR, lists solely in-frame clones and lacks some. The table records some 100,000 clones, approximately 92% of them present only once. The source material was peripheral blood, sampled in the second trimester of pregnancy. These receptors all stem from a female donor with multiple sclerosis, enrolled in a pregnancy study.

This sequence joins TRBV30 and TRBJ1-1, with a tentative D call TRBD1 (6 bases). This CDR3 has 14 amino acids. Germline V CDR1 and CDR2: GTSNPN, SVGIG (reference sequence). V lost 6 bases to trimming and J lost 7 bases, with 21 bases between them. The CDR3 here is CACAPGQKNREAFF. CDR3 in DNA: TGTGCCTGTGCCCCGGGACAAAAAAATCGTGAAGCTTTCTTT.

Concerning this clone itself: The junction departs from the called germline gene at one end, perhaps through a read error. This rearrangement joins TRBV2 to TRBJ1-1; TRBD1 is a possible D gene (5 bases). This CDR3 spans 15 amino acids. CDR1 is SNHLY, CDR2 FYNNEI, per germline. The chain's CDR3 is CASIEVEGRNTEAFF. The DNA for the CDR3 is TGTGCCAGCATTGAAGTGGAGGGGAGGAACACTGAAGCTTTCTTT.

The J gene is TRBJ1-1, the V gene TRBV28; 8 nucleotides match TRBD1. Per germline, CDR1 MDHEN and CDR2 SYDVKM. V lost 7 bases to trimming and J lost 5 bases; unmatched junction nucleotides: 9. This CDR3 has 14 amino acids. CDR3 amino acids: CASTGQGSDTEAFF. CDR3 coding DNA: TGTGCCAGCACCGGACAGGGTTCGGATACTGAAGCTTTCTTT.

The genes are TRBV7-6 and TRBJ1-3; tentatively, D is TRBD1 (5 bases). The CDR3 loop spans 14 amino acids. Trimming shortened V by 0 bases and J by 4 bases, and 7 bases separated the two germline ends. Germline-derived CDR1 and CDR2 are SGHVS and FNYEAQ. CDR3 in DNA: TGTGCCAGCAGCTTAGCGAGACAGGGAAACACCATATATTTT. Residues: CASSLARQGNTIYF.

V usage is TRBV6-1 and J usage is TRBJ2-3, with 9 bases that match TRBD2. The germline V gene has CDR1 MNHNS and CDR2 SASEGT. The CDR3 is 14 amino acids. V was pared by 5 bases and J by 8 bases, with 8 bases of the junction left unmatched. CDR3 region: CASSLAGERGTQYF. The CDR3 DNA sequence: TGTGCCAGCAGTTTAGCGGGAGAGAGGGGTACGCAGTATTTT.

The CDR3 bases are TGTGCCAGCAGCGTACACAACAGGGACACTGAAGCTTTCTTT. Protein sequence: CASSVHNRDTEAFF. This chain joins TRBV9 and TRBJ1-1, with TRBD1 as a possible D gene (6 bases). There are 14 residues in the CDR3. V lost 1 base, J lost 3 bases, and 10 bases lay in between. Germline assignment: CDR1 SGDLS and CDR2 YYNGEE.

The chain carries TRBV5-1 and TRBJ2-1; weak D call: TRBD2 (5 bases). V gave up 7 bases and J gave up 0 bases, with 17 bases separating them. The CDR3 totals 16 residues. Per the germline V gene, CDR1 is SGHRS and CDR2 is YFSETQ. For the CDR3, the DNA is TGCGCCAGCCAAAGCGGTCCGGAATCCTCCTACAATGAGCAGTTCTTC. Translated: CASQSGPESSYNEQFF. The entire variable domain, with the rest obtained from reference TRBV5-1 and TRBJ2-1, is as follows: KAGVTQTPRYLIKTRGQQVTLSCSPISGHRSVSWYQQTPGQGLQFLFEYFSETQRNKGNFPGRFSGRQFSNSRSEMNVSTLELGDSALYLCASQSGPESSYNEQFFGPGTRLTVL.

The CDR3 DNA follows: TGTGCCAGCAGCCATGGGACAGGGGAAACTAATGAAAAACTGTTTTTT. Translating it yields CASSHGTGETNEKLFF. This chain connects TRBV4-2 to TRBJ1-4; the match to TRBD1 covers 10 bases. Germline trimming cut 3 bases from V and 1 base from J; bases unmatched to any gene: 2. This CDR3 contains 16 residues. The germline CDR1 and CDR2 sequences are LGHNA and YNFKEQ.

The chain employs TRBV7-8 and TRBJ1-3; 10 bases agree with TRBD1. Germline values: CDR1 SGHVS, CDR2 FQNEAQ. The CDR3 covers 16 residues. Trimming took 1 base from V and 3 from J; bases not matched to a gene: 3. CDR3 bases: TGTGCCAGCAGCTTAGGGGGACAGGGGATTGGAAACACCATATATTTT. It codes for CASSLGGQGIGNTIYF.

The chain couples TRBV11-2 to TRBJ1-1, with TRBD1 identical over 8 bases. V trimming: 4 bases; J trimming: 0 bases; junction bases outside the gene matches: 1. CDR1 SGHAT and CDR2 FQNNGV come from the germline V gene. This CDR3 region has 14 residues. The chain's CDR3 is CASSWGQVNTEAFF. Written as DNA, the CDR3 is TGTGCCAGCAGCTGGGGACAGGTGAACACTGAAGCTTTCTTT.

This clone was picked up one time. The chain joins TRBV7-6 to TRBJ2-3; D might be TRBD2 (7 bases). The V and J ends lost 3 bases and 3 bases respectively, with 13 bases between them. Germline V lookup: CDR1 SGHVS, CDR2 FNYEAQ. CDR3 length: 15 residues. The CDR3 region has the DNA TGTGCCAGCAGCTTGTTGCGGGGGCCAACAGATACGCAGTATTTT. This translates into CASSLLRGPTDTQYF.

The CDR3 DNA sequence: TGTGCCAGCAGCTTTAACTTGAACACTGAAGCTTTCTTT. Translated, it gives CASSFNLNTEAFF. V gene TRBV7-2 combines with J gene TRBJ1-1; D not certain. The germline CDR1 and CDR2 sequences are SGHTA and FQGNSA. The ends were cut back, 3 bases at V and 0 bases at J, with 5 bases in the middle. The CDR3 is made up of 13 amino acids.

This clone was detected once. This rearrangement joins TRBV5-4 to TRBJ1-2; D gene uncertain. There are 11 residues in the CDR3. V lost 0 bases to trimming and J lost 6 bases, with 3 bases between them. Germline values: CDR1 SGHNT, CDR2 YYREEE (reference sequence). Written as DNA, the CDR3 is TGTGCCAGCAGCTTGGCCGATGGCTACACCTTC. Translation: CASSLADGYTF.

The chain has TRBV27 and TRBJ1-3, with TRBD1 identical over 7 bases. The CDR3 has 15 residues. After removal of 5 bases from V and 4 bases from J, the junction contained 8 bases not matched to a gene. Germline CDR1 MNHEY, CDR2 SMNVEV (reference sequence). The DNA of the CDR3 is TGTGCCAGCAGTCGACAGGGCGGCATAGGAAACACCATATATTTT. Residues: CASSRQGGIGNTIYF.

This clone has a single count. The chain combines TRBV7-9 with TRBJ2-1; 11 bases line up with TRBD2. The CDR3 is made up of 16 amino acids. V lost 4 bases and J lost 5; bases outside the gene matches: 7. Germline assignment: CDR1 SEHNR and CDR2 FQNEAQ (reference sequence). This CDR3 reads CASSSFSGRVDNEQFF. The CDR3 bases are TGTGCCAGCAGCTCCTTTAGCGGGAGGGTTGACAATGAGCAGTTCTTC.

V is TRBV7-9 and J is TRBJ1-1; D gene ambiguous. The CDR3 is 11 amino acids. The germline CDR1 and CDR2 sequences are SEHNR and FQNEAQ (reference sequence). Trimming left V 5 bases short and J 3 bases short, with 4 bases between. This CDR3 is CASSLDTEAFF. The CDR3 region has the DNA TGTGCCAGCAGCCTCGACACTGAAGCTTTCTTT.

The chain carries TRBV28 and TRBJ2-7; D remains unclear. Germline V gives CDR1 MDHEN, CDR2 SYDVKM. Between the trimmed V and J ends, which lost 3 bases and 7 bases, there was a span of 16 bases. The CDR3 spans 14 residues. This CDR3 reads CASSFRLAGREQYF. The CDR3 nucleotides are TGTGCCAGCAGTTTCCGGTTGGCAGGAAGGGAGCAGTACTTC.

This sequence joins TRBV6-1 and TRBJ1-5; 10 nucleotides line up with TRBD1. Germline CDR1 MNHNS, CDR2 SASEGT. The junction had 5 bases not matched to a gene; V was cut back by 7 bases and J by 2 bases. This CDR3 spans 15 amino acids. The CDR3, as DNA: TGTGCCAGCACTCCGGACAGGGGGGGCAATCAGCCCCAGCATTTT. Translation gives CASTPDRGGNQPQHF.

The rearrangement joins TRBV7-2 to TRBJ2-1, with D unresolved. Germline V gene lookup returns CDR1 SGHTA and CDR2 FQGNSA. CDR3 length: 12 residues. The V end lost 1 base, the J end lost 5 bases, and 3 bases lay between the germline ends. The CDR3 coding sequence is TGTGCCAGCAGCTTAGACAACAATGAGCAGTTCTTC. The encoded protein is CASSLDNNEQFF.

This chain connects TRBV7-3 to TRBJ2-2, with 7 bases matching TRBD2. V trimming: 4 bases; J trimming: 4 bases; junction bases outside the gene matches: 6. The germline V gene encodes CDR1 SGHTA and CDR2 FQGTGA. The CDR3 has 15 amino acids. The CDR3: CASSSQRGPTGELFF. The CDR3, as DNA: TGTGCCAGCAGCTCCCAGCGGGGACCCACCGGGGAGCTGTTTTTT. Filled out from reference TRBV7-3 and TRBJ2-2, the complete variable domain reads GAGVSQTPSNKVTEKGKYVELRCDPISGHTALYWYRQSLGQGPEFLIYFQGTGAADDSGLPNDRFFAVRPEGSVSTLKIQRTERGDSAVYLCASSSQRGPTGELFFGEGSRLTVL.

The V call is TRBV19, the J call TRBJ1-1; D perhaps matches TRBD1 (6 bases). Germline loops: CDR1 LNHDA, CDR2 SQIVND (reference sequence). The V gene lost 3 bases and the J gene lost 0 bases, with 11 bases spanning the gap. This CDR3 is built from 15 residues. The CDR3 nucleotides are TGTGCCAGTAGTATGGGGGGGCAGATGAACACTGAAGCTTTCTTT. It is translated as CASSMGGQMNTEAFF.

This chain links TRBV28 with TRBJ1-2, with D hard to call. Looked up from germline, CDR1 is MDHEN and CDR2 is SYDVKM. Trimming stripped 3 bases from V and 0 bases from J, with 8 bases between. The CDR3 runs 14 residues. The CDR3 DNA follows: TGTGCCAGCAGTTTGCCCGGGACTAACTATGGCTACACCTTC. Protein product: CASSLPGTNYGYTF.

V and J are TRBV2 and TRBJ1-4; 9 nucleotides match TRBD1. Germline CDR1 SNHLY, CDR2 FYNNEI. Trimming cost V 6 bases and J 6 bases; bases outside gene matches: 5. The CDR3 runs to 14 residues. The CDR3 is CASRRDRAYEKLFF. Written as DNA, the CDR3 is TGTGCCAGCAGACGGGACAGGGCTTATGAAAAACTGTTTTTT. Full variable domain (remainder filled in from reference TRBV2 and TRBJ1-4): EPEVTQTPSHQVTQMGQEVILRCVPISNHLYFYWYRQILGQKVEFLVSFYNNEISEKSEIFDDQFSVERPDGSNFTLKIRSTKLEDSAMYFCASRRDRAYEKLFFGSGTQLSVL.

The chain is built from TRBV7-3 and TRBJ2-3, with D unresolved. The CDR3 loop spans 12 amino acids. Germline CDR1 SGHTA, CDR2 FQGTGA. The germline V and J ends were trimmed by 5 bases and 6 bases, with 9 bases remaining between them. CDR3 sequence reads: CASSRPGDTQYF. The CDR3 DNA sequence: TGTGCCAGCAGCCGGCCCGGGGATACGCAGTATTTT.

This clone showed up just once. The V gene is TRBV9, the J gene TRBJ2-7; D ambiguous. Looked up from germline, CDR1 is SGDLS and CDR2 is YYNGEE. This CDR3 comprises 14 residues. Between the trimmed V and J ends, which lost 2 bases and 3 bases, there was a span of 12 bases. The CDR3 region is CASSVLTNNYEQYF. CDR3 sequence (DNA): TGTGCCAGCAGCGTCCTGACAAATAACTACGAGCAGTACTTC.

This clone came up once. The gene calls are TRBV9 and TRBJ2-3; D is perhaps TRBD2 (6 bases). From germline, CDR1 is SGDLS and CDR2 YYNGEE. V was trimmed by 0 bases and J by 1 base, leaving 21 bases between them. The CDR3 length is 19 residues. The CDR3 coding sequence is TGTGCCAGCAGCGTAGCCGGGAGCTCGGACAAATGGGGCACAGATACGCAGTATTTT. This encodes CASSVAGSSDKWGTDTQYF.

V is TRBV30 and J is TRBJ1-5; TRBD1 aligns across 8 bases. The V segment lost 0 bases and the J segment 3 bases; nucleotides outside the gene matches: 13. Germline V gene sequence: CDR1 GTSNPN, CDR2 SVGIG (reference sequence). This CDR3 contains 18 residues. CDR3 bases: TGTGCCTGGAGTGTGTCTCTCCCCGGGACAGGCTTCAATCAGCCCCAGCATTTT. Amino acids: CAWSVSLPGTGFNQPQHF.

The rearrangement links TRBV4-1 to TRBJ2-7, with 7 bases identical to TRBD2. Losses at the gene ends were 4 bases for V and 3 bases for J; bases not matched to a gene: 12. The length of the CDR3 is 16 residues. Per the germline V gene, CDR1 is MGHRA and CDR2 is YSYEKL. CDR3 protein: CASSLSDGRERYEQYF. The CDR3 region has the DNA TGCGCCAGCAGCCTTTCAGACGGGCGGGAGCGCTACGAGCAGTACTTC.

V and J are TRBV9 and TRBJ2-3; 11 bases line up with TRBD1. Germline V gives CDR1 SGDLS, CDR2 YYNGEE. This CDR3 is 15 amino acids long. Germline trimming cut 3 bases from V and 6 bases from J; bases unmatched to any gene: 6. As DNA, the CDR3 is TGTGCCAGCAGCGGAATCGGACAGGGGGCGGATACGCAGTATTTT. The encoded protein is CASSGIGQGADTQYF.

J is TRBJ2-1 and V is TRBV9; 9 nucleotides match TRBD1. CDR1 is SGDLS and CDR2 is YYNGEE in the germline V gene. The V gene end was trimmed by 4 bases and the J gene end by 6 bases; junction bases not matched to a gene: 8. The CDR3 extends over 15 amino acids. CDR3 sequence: CASSTSGTGLNEQFF. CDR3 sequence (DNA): TGTGCCAGCAGCACCTCCGGGACAGGGCTCAATGAGCAGTTCTTC.

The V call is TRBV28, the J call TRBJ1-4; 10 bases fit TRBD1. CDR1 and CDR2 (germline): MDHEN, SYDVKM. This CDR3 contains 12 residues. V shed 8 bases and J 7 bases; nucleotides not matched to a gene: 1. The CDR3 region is CASWTGGEKLFF. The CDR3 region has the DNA TGTGCCAGCTGGACAGGGGGTGAAAAACTGTTTTTT.